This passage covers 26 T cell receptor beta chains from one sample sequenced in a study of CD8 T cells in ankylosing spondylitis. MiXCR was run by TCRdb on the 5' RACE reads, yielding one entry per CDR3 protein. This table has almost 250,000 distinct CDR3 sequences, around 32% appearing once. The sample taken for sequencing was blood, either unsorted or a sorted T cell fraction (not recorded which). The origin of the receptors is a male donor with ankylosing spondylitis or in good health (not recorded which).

The CDR3 nucleotides are TGTGCCAGCAGCCCACCGGCCGGGGAGCTGTTTTTT. Translated: CASSPPAGELFF. This chain connects TRBV7-6 to TRBJ2-2; no firm D call. CDR3 size: 12 residues. V was trimmed by 5 bases and J by 6 bases, leaving 7 bases between them. Germline CDR1 and CDR2: SGHVS and FNYEAQ.

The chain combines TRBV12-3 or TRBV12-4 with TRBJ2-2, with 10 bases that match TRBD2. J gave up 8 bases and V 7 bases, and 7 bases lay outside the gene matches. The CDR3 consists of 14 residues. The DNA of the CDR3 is TGTGCCAGCATACTAGCGGGGCCCTGGGGGGAGCTGTTTTTT. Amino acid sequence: CASILAGPWGELFF.

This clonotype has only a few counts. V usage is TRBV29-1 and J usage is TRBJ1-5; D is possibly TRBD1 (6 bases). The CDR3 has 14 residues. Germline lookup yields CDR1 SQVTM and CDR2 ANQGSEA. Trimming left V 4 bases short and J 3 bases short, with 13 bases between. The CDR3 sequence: CSVAGQFDNQPQHF. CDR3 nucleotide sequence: TGCAGCGTTGCCGGACAGTTCGACAATCAGCCCCAGCATTTT.

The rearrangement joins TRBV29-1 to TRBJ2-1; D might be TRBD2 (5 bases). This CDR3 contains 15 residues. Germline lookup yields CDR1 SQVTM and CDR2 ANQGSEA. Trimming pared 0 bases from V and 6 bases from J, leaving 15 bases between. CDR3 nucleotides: TGCAGCGTTGAAGACCGGGATCCCGTGGGCAATGAGCAGTTCTTC. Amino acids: CSVEDRDPVGNEQFF.

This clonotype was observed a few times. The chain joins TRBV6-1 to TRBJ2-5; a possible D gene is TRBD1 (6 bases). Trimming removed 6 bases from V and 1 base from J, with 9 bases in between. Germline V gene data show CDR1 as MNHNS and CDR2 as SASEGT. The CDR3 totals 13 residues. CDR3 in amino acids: CASREQGQETQYF. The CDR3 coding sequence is TGTGCCAGCAGGGAACAGGGCCAAGAGACCCAGTACTTC.

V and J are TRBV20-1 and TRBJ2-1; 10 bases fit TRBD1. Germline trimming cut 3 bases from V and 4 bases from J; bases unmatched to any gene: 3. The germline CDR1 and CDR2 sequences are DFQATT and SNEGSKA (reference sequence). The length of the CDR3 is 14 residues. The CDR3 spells CSARSGQGYNEQFF. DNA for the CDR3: TGCAGTGCTAGGTCGGGACAGGGGTACAATGAGCAGTTCTTC.

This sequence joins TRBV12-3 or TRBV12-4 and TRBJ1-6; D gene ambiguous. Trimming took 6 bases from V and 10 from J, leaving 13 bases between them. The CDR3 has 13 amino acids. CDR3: CASRQLTGSPLHF. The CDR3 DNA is TGTGCCAGCAGACAATTGACCGGGTCACCCCTCCACTTT.

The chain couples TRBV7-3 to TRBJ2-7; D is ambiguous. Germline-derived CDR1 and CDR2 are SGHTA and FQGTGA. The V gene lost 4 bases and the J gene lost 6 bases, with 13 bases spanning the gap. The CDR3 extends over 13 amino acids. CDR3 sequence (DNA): TGTGCCAGCAGCTCCCGACTCGAGGTCGAGCAGTACTTC. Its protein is CASSSRLEVEQYF.

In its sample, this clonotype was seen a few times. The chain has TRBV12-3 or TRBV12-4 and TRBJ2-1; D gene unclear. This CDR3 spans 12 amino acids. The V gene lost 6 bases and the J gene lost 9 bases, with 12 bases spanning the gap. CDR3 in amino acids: CASRVGPGEQFF. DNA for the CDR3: TGTGCCAGCAGGGTAGGACCGGGTGAGCAGTTCTTC.

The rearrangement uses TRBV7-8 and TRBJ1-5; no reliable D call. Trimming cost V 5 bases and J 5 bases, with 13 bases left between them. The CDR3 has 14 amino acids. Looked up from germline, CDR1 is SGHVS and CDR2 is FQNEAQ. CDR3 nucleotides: TGTGCCAGCAGCCCAGGCCGCCTCGATCAGCCCCAGCATTTT. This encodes CASSPGRLDQPQHF.

The CDR3 coding sequence is TGTGCCAGCAGTTCGACAGAGCCCCGAGGCGAGCAGTACTTC. Translated, it gives CASSSTEPRGEQYF. The J gene is TRBJ2-7, the V gene TRBV6-5; tentative D call: TRBD1 (5 bases). Germline V gene sequence: CDR1 MNHEY, CDR2 SVGAGI. The CDR3 covers 14 residues. Trimming took off 4 bases at V and 6 bases at J, with 16 bases between the two ends.

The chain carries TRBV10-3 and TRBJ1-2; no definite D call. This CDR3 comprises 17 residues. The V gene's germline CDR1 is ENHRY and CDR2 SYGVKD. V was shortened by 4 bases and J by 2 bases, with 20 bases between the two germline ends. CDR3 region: CAISAILGTDLNYGYTF. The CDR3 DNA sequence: TGTGCCATCAGTGCCATCCTGGGAACAGACCTCAACTATGGCTACACCTTC.

CDR3 DNA sequence: TGCGCCAGCAGCCAAGAATTAGCCAAAAACATTCAGTACTTC. Residues: CASSQELAKNIQYF. The chain employs TRBV4-1 and TRBJ2-4, with D unresolved. Trimming took off 0 bases at V and 0 bases at J, with 3 bases between the two ends. The CDR3 has 14 residues. Germline CDR1 and CDR2: MGHRA and YSYEKL.

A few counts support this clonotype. The CDR3 nucleotides read TGTGCCAGCAGCTCGTTTTACGGTGGGGCCAACGTCCTGACTTTC. Amino acids: CASSSFYGGANVLTF. The J gene is TRBJ2-6, the V gene TRBV7-3; no firm D call. Deletions cut 4 bases from V and 3 bases from J, with 10 bases between. This CDR3 has 15 amino acids. Germline V gene lookup returns CDR1 SGHTA and CDR2 FQGTGA. The entire variable domain, with the rest obtained from reference TRBV7-3 and TRBJ2-6, is as follows: GAGVSQTPSNKVTEKGKYVELRCDPISGHTALYWYRQSLGQGPEFLIYFQGTGAADDSGLPNDRFFAVRPEGSVSTLKIQRTERGDSAVYLCASSSFYGGANVLTFGAGSRLTVL.

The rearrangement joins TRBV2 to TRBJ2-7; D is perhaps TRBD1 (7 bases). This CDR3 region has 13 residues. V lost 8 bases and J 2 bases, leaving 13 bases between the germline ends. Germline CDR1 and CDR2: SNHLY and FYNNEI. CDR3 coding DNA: TGTGCCAGCCGGGGGACAGATCCCTACGAGCAGTACTTC. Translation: CASRGTDPYEQYF.

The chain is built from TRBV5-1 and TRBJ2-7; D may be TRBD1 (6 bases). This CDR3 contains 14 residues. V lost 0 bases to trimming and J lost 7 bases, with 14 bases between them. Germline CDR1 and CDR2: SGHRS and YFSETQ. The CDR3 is CASSLGWGLREQYF. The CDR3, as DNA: TGCGCCAGCAGCTTGGGGTGGGGGCTTCGGGAGCAGTACTTC. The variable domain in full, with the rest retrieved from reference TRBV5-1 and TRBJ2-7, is KAGVTQTPRYLIKTRGQQVTLSCSPISGHRSVSWYQQTPGQGLQFLFEYFSETQRNKGNFPGRFSGRQFSNSRSEMNVSTLELGDSALYLCASSLGWGLREQYFGPGTRLTVT.

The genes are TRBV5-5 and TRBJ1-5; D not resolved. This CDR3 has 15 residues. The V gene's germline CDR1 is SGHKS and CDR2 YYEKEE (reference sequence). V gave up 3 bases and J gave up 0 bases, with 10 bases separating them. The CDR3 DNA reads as TGTGCCAGCAGCTCTGGGCTCTATAGCAATCAGCCCCAGCATTTT. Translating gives CASSSGLYSNQPQHF.

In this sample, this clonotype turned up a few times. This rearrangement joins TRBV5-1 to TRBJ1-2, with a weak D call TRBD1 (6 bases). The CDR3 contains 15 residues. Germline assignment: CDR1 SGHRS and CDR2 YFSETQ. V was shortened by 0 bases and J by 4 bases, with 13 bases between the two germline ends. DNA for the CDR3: TGCGCCAGCAGCTTGGAGCTGGGGGCAGGCTATGGCTACACCTTC. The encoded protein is CASSLELGAGYGYTF.

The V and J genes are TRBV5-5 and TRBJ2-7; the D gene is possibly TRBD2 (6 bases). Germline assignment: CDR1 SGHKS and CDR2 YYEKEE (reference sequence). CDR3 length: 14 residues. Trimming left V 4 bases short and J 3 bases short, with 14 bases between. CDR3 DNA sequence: TGTGCCAGCAGCGTGGGGGGTGTCAGCTACGAGCAGTACTTC. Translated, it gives CASSVGGVSYEQYF.

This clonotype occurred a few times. The CDR3 DNA is TGTGCCACCAGCACTAGCGGGACCTACACAGATACGCAGTATTTT. Encoded protein: CATSTSGTYTDTQYF. This chain connects TRBV15 to TRBJ2-3; 9 positions agree with TRBD2. The CDR3 sequence is 15 residues long. With 4 bases clipped from V and 2 bases from J, the junction kept 4 bases outside the gene matches. From germline, CDR1 is LNHNV and CDR2 YYDKDF (reference sequence).

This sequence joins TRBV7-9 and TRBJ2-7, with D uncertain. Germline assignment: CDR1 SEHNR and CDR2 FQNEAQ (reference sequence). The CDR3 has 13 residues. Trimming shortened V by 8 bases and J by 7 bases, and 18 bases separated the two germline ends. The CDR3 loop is CASGKTPRKEQYF. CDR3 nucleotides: TGTGCCAGCGGTAAGACGCCTCGGAAGGAGCAGTACTTC.

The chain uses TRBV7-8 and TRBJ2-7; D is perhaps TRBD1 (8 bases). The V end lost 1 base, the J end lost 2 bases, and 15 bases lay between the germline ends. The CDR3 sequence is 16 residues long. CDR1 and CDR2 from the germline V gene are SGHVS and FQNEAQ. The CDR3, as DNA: TGTGCCAGCAGCTTAGGAGCGGGACAGGCTACCTACGAGCAGTACTTC. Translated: CASSLGAGQATYEQYF.

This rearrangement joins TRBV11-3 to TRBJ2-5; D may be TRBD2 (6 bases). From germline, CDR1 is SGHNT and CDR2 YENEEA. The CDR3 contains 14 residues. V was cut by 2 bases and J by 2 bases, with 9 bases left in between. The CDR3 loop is CASSLSGLQETQYF. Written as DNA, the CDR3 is TGTGCCAGCAGCTTATCAGGACTACAAGAGACCCAGTACTTC.

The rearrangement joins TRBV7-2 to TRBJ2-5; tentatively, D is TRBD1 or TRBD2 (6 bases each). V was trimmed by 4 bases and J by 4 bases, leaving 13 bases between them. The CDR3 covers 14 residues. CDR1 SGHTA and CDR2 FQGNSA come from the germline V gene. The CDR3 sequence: CASSYPGALETQYF. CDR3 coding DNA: TGTGCCAGCAGCTACCCGGGGGCGTTAGAGACCCAGTACTTC.

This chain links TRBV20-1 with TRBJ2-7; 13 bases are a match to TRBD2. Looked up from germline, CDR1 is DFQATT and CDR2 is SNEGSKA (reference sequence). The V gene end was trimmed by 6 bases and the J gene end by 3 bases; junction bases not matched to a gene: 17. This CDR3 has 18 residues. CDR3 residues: CSARTSGGPKNLFYEQYF. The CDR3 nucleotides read TGCAGTGCGAGGACTAGCGGGGGACCCAAAAACCTATTCTACGAGCAGTACTTC.

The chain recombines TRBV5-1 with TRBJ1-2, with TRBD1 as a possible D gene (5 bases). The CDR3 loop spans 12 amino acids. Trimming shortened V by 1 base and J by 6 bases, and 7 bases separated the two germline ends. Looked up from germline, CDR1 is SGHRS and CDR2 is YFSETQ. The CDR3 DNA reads TGCGCCAGCAGCTTGTCGGGGGATGGCTACACCTTC. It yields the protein CASSLSGDGYTF.